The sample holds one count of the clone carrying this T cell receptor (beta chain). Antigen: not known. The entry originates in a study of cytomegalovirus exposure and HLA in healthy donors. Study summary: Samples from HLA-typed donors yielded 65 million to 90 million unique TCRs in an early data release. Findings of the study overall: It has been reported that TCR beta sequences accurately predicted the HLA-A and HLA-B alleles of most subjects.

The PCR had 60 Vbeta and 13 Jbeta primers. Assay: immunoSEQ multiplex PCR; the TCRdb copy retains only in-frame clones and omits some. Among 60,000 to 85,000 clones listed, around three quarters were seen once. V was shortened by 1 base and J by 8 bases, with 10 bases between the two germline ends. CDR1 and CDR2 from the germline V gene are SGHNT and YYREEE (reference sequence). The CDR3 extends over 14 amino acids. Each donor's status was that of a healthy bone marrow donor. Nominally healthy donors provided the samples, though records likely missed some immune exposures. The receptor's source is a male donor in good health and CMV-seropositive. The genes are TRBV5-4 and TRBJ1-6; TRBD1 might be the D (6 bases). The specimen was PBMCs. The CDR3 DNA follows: TGTGCCAGCAGCTTGACAGGGTCGGATTCACCCCTCCACTTT. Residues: CASSLTGSDSPLHF. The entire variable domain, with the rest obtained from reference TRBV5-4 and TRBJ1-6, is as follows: ETGVTQSPTHLIKTRGQQVTLRCSSQSGHNTVSWYQQALGQGPQFIFQYYREEENGRGNFPPRFSGLQFPNYSSELNVNALELDDSALYLCASSLTGSDSPLHFGNGTRLTVT.